Below, 25 T cell receptor beta chains from the same sample are listed, as sequenced in a study of human versus mouse CDR3 diversity and MHC coevolution. Clones were read by immunoSEQ multiplex PCR, and TCRdb kept only the in-frame ones, dropping some. The table shows about 60,000 clones, with around 94% occurring only once. Input material: naive CD4+ T cells from blood. Noted subset: CD45RO-negative CD62L-positive naive CD4 T cells. The receptors come from a person in their 60s in good health.

The chain combines TRBV5-1 with TRBJ2-1, with 9 bases identical to TRBD1. The CDR3 is 18 residues long. CDR1 SGHRS and CDR2 YFSETQ come from the germline V gene. The ends lost 4 bases at V and 2 bases at J; junction bases unmatched: 13. The CDR3 reads CASSKSSGTGWPYNEQFF. CDR3 nucleotides: TGCGCCAGCAGCAAATCTTCCGGGACAGGGTGGCCCTACAATGAGCAGTTCTTC.

The V and J genes are TRBV5-1 and TRBJ2-3, with D maybe TRBD2 (5 bases). Trimming took off 1 base at V and 1 base at J, with 16 bases between the two ends. This CDR3 spans 17 amino acids. Germline V lookup: CDR1 SGHRS, CDR2 YFSETQ. The CDR3 region is CASSLTLGAGGTDTQYF. The CDR3 nucleotides read TGCGCCAGCAGCTTGACCCTGGGTGCGGGTGGCACAGATACGCAGTATTTT.

V gene TRBV6-6 combines with J gene TRBJ1-5; TRBD1 might be the D (6 bases). The germline V gene has CDR1 MNHNY and CDR2 SVGAGI (reference sequence). V lost 6 bases, J lost 6 bases, and 15 bases lay in between. The CDR3 contains 14 residues. The CDR3 bases are TGTGCCAGCAGGGACCGTAGAGGGGGTCAGCCCCAGCATTTT. It encodes CASRDRRGGQPQHF.

Turning to this clone: Other nucleotide sequences from this sample produce the same CDR3. The rearrangement links TRBV5-1 to TRBJ2-5, with 7 bases aligning to TRBD2. This CDR3 region has 16 residues. CDR1 is SGHRS, CDR2 YFSETQ, per germline. V trimming: 2 bases; J trimming: 0 bases; junction bases outside the gene matches: 7. The CDR3 spells CASSFGWGGYQETQYF. The CDR3 DNA is TGCGCCAGCAGCTTTGGATGGGGGGGGTACCAAGAGACCCAGTACTTC.

This chain uses TRBV5-5 with TRBJ1-5; a possible D gene is TRBD1 (5 bases). This CDR3 is 14 amino acids long. With 0 bases removed from V and 3 bases from J, the gap between germline ends came to 7 bases. Germline CDR1 is SGHKS and CDR2 is YYEKEE (reference sequence). The CDR3 sequence is CASSLEGYNQPQHF. CDR3 bases: TGTGCCAGCAGCTTGGAGGGGTACAATCAGCCCCAGCATTTT.

The rearrangement joins TRBV7-2 to TRBJ2-7, with D uncertain. The V gene's germline CDR1 is SGHTA and CDR2 FQGNSA. Trimming took off 5 bases at V and 3 bases at J, with 5 bases between the two ends. This CDR3 is built from 11 residues. The CDR3 sequence: CASSEHYEQYF. As DNA, the CDR3 is TGTGCCAGCAGCGAACACTACGAGCAGTACTTC. The variable domain in full, with the rest retrieved from reference TRBV7-2 and TRBJ2-7, is GAGVSQSPSNKVTEKGKDVELRCDPISGHTALYWYRQSLGQGLEFLIYFQGNSAPDKSGLPSDRFSAERTGGSVSTLTIQRTQQEDSAVYLCASSEHYEQYFGPGTRLTVT.

The chain recombines TRBV7-3 with TRBJ2-7, with 10 bases identical to TRBD2. The J segment lost 3 bases and the V segment lost 2 bases, leaving 4 bases of the junction unmatched. The CDR3 is 15 residues long. Germline CDR1 and CDR2: SGHTA and FQGTGA. This chain's CDR3 is CASSLQAGGGYEQYF. In nucleotides, the CDR3 is TGTGCCAGCAGCTTACAAGCGGGAGGGGGCTACGAGCAGTACTTC.

V usage is TRBV30 and J usage is TRBJ2-7; 9 bases are a match to TRBD2. The CDR3 is 14 amino acids. V lost 3 bases to trimming and J lost 2 bases; unmatched junction nucleotides: 5. CDR1 and CDR2 (germline): GTSNPN, SVGIG (reference sequence). The CDR3 spells CAWRPGTSTYEQYF. The CDR3 coding sequence is TGTGCCTGGAGGCCGGGGACTAGCACCTACGAGCAGTACTTC.

This chain joins TRBV5-1 and TRBJ2-2, with 10 bases matching TRBD2. The CDR3 loop spans 19 amino acids. Germline CDR1 is SGHRS and CDR2 is YFSETQ. V lost 0 bases and J lost 2; bases outside the gene matches: 10. The chain's CDR3 is CASSLVLAGGRSNTGELFF. The CDR3 DNA sequence: TGCGCCAGCAGCTTGGTGTTAGCGGGAGGACGTTCTAACACCGGGGAGCTGTTTTTT.

This chain links TRBV5-1 with TRBJ2-5, with 8 bases identical to TRBD2. The CDR3 loop spans 14 amino acids. Germline V gene sequence: CDR1 SGHRS, CDR2 YFSETQ. The trim removed 2 bases at V and 3 bases at J, leaving 3 bases unmatched. This CDR3 is CASSFTSGKETQYF. DNA of the CDR3: TGCGCCAGCAGCTTCACTAGCGGTAAAGAGACCCAGTACTTC. Full variable domain (outside the CDR3, taken from reference TRBV5-1 and TRBJ2-5): KAGVTQTPRYLIKTRGQQVTLSCSPISGHRSVSWYQQTPGQGLQFLFEYFSETQRNKGNFPGRFSGRQFSNSRSEMNVSTLELGDSALYLCASSFTSGKETQYFGPGTRLLVL.

V usage is TRBV9 and J usage is TRBJ2-1, with 9 bases matching TRBD2. The CDR3 totals 15 residues. The V gene end was trimmed by 3 bases and the J gene end by 4 bases; junction bases not matched to a gene: 5. Germline assignment: CDR1 SGDLS and CDR2 YYNGEE. CDR3 coding DNA: TGTGCCAGCAGCGGCGTAGCGGGAGTATACAATGAGCAGTTCTTC. It specifies CASSGVAGVYNEQFF.

This rearrangement joins TRBV18 to TRBJ2-5; TRBD2 matches at 7 bases. Germline lookup yields CDR1 KGHSH and CDR2 LQKENI. With V trimmed by 6 bases and J by 1 base, 2 bases remained unmatched. This CDR3 is built from 13 residues. CDR3 loop: CASSPSGQETQYF. The CDR3 bases are TGTGCCAGCTCCCCTAGCGGCCAAGAGACCCAGTACTTC.

The chain has TRBV5-4 and TRBJ2-5; 7 bases match TRBD1. V was pared by 3 bases and J by 2 bases, with 4 bases of the junction left unmatched. Per germline, CDR1 SGHNT and CDR2 YYREEE (reference sequence). The length of the CDR3 is 14 residues. The CDR3 is CASSSGTAQETQYF. The CDR3, as DNA: TGTGCCAGCAGCTCCGGGACAGCTCAAGAGACCCAGTACTTC.

The J gene is TRBJ2-4, the V gene TRBV6-1; 7 nucleotides align to TRBD1. The CDR3 extends over 14 amino acids. CDR1 and CDR2 from the germline V gene are MNHNS and SASEGT. V shed 5 bases, J shed 6 bases, and the junction held 7 bases outside the gene matches. CDR3 in DNA: TGTGCCAGCAGTCCCGGGACAGACCCAAACATTCAGTACTTC. Translating gives CASSPGTDPNIQYF.

The chain combines TRBV6-5 with TRBJ1-2; no clear D gene. This CDR3 comprises 11 residues. Looked up from germline, CDR1 is MNHEY and CDR2 is SVGAGI. V lost 5 bases and J lost 8, with 9 bases in between. The CDR3 region has the DNA TGTGCCAGCAGTGGACGGGAGGGCTACACCTTC. Protein sequence: CASSGREGYTF.

The chain employs TRBV6-1 and TRBJ2-7; TRBD2 aligns across 8 bases. V dropped 2 bases and J dropped 2; count of bases not matched to a gene: 11. The CDR3 loop spans 17 amino acids. Germline values: CDR1 MNHNS, CDR2 SASEGT. CDR3 bases: TGTGCCAGCAGTGAACATTCAGCGGGAGTTAGGACCTACGAGCAGTACTTC. The encoded protein is CASSEHSAGVRTYEQYF.

The V gene is TRBV5-1, the J gene TRBJ2-2, with TRBD1 as a possible D gene (6 bases). The CDR3 totals 16 residues. Looked up from germline, CDR1 is SGHRS and CDR2 is YFSETQ. Trimming pared 4 bases from V and 0 bases from J, leaving 13 bases between. The CDR3: CASSRTGTPNTGELFF. Written as DNA, the CDR3 is TGCGCCAGCAGCAGGACCGGGACACCGAACACCGGGGAGCTGTTTTTT.

The rearrangement uses TRBV12-5 and TRBJ2-1; 10 positions match TRBD2. The trim removed 4 bases at V and 7 bases at J, leaving 7 bases unmatched. This CDR3 is built from 15 residues. The germline V gene encodes CDR1 LGHNT and CDR2 FRNRAP. The CDR3 protein is CASGSHLAGANEQFF. The CDR3, as DNA: TGTGCTAGTGGTTCCCACCTAGCGGGAGCGAATGAGCAGTTCTTC.

The chain has TRBV4-2 and TRBJ2-7, with D hard to call. In germline, CDR1 is LGHNA, CDR2 YNFKEQ. This CDR3 has 15 amino acids. V was cut by 1 base and J by 2 bases, with 12 bases left in between. The DNA of the CDR3 is TGTGCCAGCAGCCAAGGAGCACCATCCCCCTACGAGCAGTACTTC. Its translation: CASSQGAPSPYEQYF.

V gene TRBV7-2 combines with J gene TRBJ2-3; TRBD2 aligns across 12 bases. There are 17 residues in the CDR3. V trimming: 5 bases; J trimming: 4 bases; junction bases outside the gene matches: 10. The germline CDR1 and CDR2 sequences are SGHTA and FQGNSA. This CDR3 is CASSPLLAGGLADTQYF. The CDR3 DNA follows: TGTGCCAGCAGCCCGCTACTAGCGGGAGGTTTGGCAGATACGCAGTATTTT.

The chain combines TRBV5-1 with TRBJ1-4, with D possibly matching TRBD1 (5 bases). The V gene's germline CDR1 is SGHRS and CDR2 YFSETQ. This CDR3 region has 17 residues. The germline V and J ends were trimmed by 2 bases and 3 bases, with 17 bases remaining between them. The CDR3 nucleotides read TGCGCCAGCAGCTTTATTACCGGGGGTCAATCTAATGAAAAACTGTTTTTT. Its protein product is CASSFITGGQSNEKLFF.

The CDR3 loop is CASSSGLAGDTQYF. CDR3 nucleotide sequence: TGTGCCAGCAGCTCCGGACTAGCGGGAGATACGCAGTATTTT. The rearrangement links TRBV7-9 to TRBJ2-3; 11 bases are a match to TRBD2. The CDR3 is 14 amino acids. V was clipped by 4 bases and J by 5 bases; unmatched bases: 2. Germline V gives CDR1 SEHNR, CDR2 FQNEAQ (reference sequence).

The rearrangement joins TRBV7-2 to TRBJ1-1; unclear D gene. Germline V gene sequence: CDR1 SGHTA, CDR2 FQGNSA. This CDR3 has 14 residues. V lost 1 base, J lost 0 bases, and 6 bases lay in between. Here the CDR3 reads CASSLVRLNTEAFF. The CDR3 region has the DNA TGTGCCAGCAGCTTAGTCAGGCTGAACACTGAAGCTTTCTTT.

This chain uses TRBV5-6 with TRBJ2-3, with 7 bases lining up with TRBD2. The germline CDR1 and CDR2 sequences are SGHDT and YYEEEE. This CDR3 region has 15 residues. V shed 0 bases, J shed 1 base, and the junction held 2 bases outside the gene matches. Written as DNA, the CDR3 is TGTGCCAGCAGCTTGGGTCTAGCGGGCACAGATACGCAGTATTTT. Amino acid sequence: CASSLGLAGTDTQYF.

The chain joins TRBV18 to TRBJ2-7, with TRBD2 matching 9 bases. This CDR3 has 14 amino acids. V was pared by 4 bases and J by 2 bases, with 3 bases of the junction left unmatched. Germline CDR1 and CDR2: KGHSH and LQKENI. CDR3 protein: CASSHPSGTYEQYF. CDR3 coding DNA: TGTGCCAGCTCACACCCTAGCGGGACCTACGAGCAGTACTTC.